This T cell receptor (beta chain) was sequenced in a study of shared clonotypes between healthy human individuals. Libraries were prepared by immunoSEQ multiplex PCR; TCRdb keeps only in-frame clonotypes and omits some of them. The sample holds 1,500,000 or so clones, just under 99% seen once. The CDR3 length is 14 residues. Trimming stripped 5 bases from V and 4 bases from J, with 14 bases between. CDR1 is MNHNY, CDR2 SVGAGI, per germline (reference sequence). The clonotype was recovered from a man aged 25 to 40 in good health. The chain links TRBV6-6 to TRBJ1-2; TRBD1 is a possible D gene (5 bases). Sequencing was done on a sample of naive CD4+ T cells sorted from blood. The subset was: CD45RA+ positively selected. CDR3 sequence reads: CASSLLTDRYGYTF. CDR3 bases: TGTGCCAGCAGTCTTTTGACAGACCGCTATGGCTACACCTTC.